This note documents a single T cell receptor (beta chain) sequence. Its target is unknown. This specimen includes other DNA sequences encoding the same CDR3. This specimen belongs to a study of CD4+ T cells in melanoma. Whole-study findings and limits: Diverse differentiation states were reported for melanoma neoantigen-specific CD4+ T cells. CD8+ T cell, macrophage and B cell function reportedly correlated with neoantigen-specific CD4+ T cells.

This CDR3 is 11 amino acids long. Germline V gene lookup returns CDR1 SGHRS and CDR2 YFSETQ. V was pared by 4 bases and J by 2 bases, with 3 bases between. Sequenced by immunoSEQ multiplex PCR; TCRdb stores in-frame clones only, minus some. The top ten clones hold approximately 4.6% of a sample with tens of thousands of clones, roughly three quarters of them seen once. This TCR derives from a human donor with melanoma. The sequenced sample consisted of tumor tissue. The rearrangement joins TRBV5-1 to TRBJ2-5, with unresolved D. DNA of the CDR3: TGCGCCAGCAGCCTACAAGAGACCCAGTACTTC. Translation: CASSLQETQYF.